This TCR beta chain is drawn from a study of vaccination and CD4 T cells after COVID-19. Study details: Six males and four females, two Hispanic, made up the convalescents. Study outcomes and limitations: There were relatively few convalescent patients studied, and there were no early post-infection timepoints.

CDR1 and CDR2 from the germline V gene are MDHEN and SYDVKM. The CDR3 is made up of 14 amino acids. The Oncomine TCR Beta short-read assay sequenced DNA from cultured CD4+ T cells. One entry per CDR3 protein, called by TCRdb with MiXCR from the PCR reads. The sample yields approximately 14,000 distinct CDR3 sequences, about 28% seen once. As to treatment: approximately nine-day PBMC culture with coronavirus spike peptide pools or control peptides (ViraFEST assay). On this clonotype: The antigen is not known.

Sequences were obtained from cultured CD4+ T cells from blood. This TCR derives from a human donor with COVID-19. The rearrangement links TRBV28 to TRBJ1-1; maybe TRBD1 (5 bases). The CDR3 spells CAGTRRGWNTEAFF. DNA of the CDR3: TGTGCGGGCACGCGGCGGGGGTGGAACACTGAAGCTTTCTTT.